This TCR beta chain is drawn from a study of vaccination effects on CD4 cells after COVID-19. Study-wide findings and caveats: Marked contraction was observed in infection-induced and vaccine-induced clones late after vaccination.

Regarding this clone: The target antigen is unknown.

Sequencing in the ViraFEST assay came after antigen-specific CD4+ T cells had been expanded with viral peptide pools, which were used to stimulate PBMC. A roughly ten-day culture period preceded the isolation of CD4+ T cells. By PCR, the person was confirmed to have had SARS-CoV-2 infection between March and December 2020. Participants were given two doses of BNT162b2 or mRNA-1273 vaccine. Cultures had half their medium replaced with IL-2 medium on days 3 and 7. V was pared by 3 bases and J by 3 bases, with 8 bases of the junction left unmatched. Germline V gene data show CDR1 as SGHRS and CDR2 as YFSETQ. This CDR3 is 16 amino acids long. Repertoires were generated with immunoSEQ multiplex PCR, while TCRdb's copy carries only in-frame clones and drops some. The data contain about 14,000 clones, around three quarters of them singletons.

This TCR came from a human donor who had a prior SARS-CoV-2 infection. Source: CD4+ T cells from PBMCs cultured with SARS-CoV-2 spike peptides, taken after COVID-19 vaccination. V usage is TRBV5-1 and J usage is TRBJ2-7; TRBD2 aligns across 11 bases. CDR3 DNA: TGCGCCAGCAGCTCAAGGACTAGCGGGCTAAACTACGAGCAGTACTTC. It yields the protein CASSSRTSGLNYEQYF.